The rows below give T cell receptor beta chains drawn from one sample of a study of cytomegalovirus exposure and HLA in healthy donors. The method was immunoSEQ multiplex PCR; TCRdb's version includes in-frame clones alone and lacks a portion of them. This table holds some 180,000 clones, roughly four fifths found once. Sequencing was performed on PBMCs. Receptors originate from a man aged 18 to 29 in good health and CMV-seronegative. The CDR3 runs from the conserved cysteine through the conserved F or W. A D gene is named only where the DNA matches it firmly. Only some rows state a clone size, as once, few, many or a class for expanded clones.

size: .; D: TRBD2; V: TRBV11-2; J: TRBJ2-7; CDR3: CASSLGGTSGTSFYEQYF; DNA: TGTGCCAGCAGCTTAGGAGGGACTAGCGGTACAAGTTTCTACGAGCAGTACTTC
size: few; D: TRBD1; V: TRBV30; J: TRBJ2-1; CDR3: CAWDRDLNEQFF; DNA: TGTGCCTGGGACAGGGACCTCAATGAGCAGTTCTTC
size: .; D: .; V: TRBV30; J: TRBJ2-5; CDR3: CAWSVGLQETQYF; DNA: TGTGCCTGGAGTGTTGGCCTTCAAGAGACCCAGTACTTC
size: .; D: TRBD1; V: TRBV6-1; J: TRBJ2-1; CDR3: CASSATGWGQGVWDEQFF; DNA: TGTGCCAGCAGTGCCACCGGGTGGGGACAGGGCGTATGGGATGAGCAGTTCTTC
size: .; D: TRBD1; V: TRBV5-8; J: TRBJ1-6; CDR3: CASSLEPGTAYSPLHF; DNA: TGTGCCAGCAGCTTGGAGCCCGGGACAGCTTATTCACCCCTCCACTTT
size: few; D: .; V: TRBV28; J: TRBJ1-5; CDR3: CASSSTISNQPQHF; DNA: TGTGCCAGCAGTTCAACAATCAGCAATCAGCCCCAGCATTTT
size: .; D: .; V: TRBV18; J: TRBJ2-7; CDR3: CASSPPWPDSYEQYF; DNA: TGTGCCAGCTCACCACCTTGGCCTGATTCCTACGAGCAGTACTTC
size: .; D: TRBD2; V: TRBV29-1; J: TRBJ2-1; CDR3: CSVGGGRGYEQFF; DNA: TGCAGCGTTGGGGGGGGGAGGGGATATGAGCAGTTCTTC
size: .; D: TRBD2; V: TRBV19; J: TRBJ2-7; CDR3: CASRPTTSGRGYEQYF; DNA: TGTGCCAGTAGGCCAACTACTAGCGGGAGGGGCTACGAGCAGTACTTC
size: .; D: .; V: TRBV9; J: TRBJ2-2; CDR3: CASSVFRGELFF; DNA: TGTGCCAGCAGCGTATTCCGCGGGGAGCTGTTTTTT
size: .; D: .; V: TRBV6-1; J: TRBJ2-7; CDR3: CASNEGATISYEQYF; DNA: TGTGCCAGCAACGAAGGGGCGACAATCTCCTACGAGCAGTACTTC
size: .; D: .; V: TRBV29-1; J: TRBJ1-2; CDR3: CSVDGVNGYTF; DNA: TGCAGCGTTGACGGAGTAAACGGCTACACCTTC
size: .; D: .; V: TRBV11-2; J: TRBJ2-3; CDR3: CASSLIDRGFTDTQYF; DNA: TGTGCCAGCAGCTTGATTGATCGGGGGTTCACAGATACGCAGTATTTT
size: few; D: .; V: TRBV23-1; J: TRBJ1-5; CDR3: CASTSIPVSHQPQHF; DNA: TGCGCCAGCACCTCAATCCCCGTGAGCCATCAGCCCCAGCATTTT
size: .; D: TRBD2; V: TRBV5-1; J: TRBJ2-7; CDR3: CASASGTSVGEQYF; DNA: TGCGCCAGCGCCTCCGGGACTAGCGTGGGCGAGCAGTACTTC
size: once; D: .; V: TRBV6-5; J: TRBJ2-1; CDR3: CASSYDLSGEQFF; DNA: TGTGCCAGCAGTTACGATCTGTCGGGTGAGCAGTTCTTC
size: .; D: TRBD1; V: TRBV6-6; J: TRBJ1-6; CDR3: CASRGWTGNTAPLHF; DNA: TGTGCCAGCAGGGGGTGGACAGGGAATACGGCACCCCTCCACTTT
size: .; D: .; V: TRBV30; J: TRBJ2-1; CDR3: CAWSSKLPYNEQFF; DNA: TGTGCCTGGAGTTCTAAGCTGCCATACAATGAGCAGTTCTTC
size: .; D: .; V: TRBV27; J: TRBJ2-7; CDR3: CASSPPLGRYEQYF; DNA: TGTGCCAGCAGTCCCCCCTTGGGCCGGTACGAGCAGTACTTC
size: .; D: .; V: TRBV29-1; J: TRBJ2-5; CDR3: CSVVEGRAYQETQYF; DNA: TGCAGCGTTGTGGAGGGAAGGGCGTACCAAGAGACCCAGTACTTC
size: .; D: .; V: TRBV7-8; J: TRBJ2-7; CDR3: CASSFGTGSYEQYF; DNA: TGTGCCAGCAGCTTTGGGACTGGGTCCTACGAGCAGTACTTC
size: .; D: .; V: TRBV28; J: TRBJ2-1; CDR3: CASSNPRLDPRGEQFF; DNA: TGTGCCAGCAGTAACCCCAGGCTGGACCCACGGGGTGAGCAGTTCTTC
size: .; D: TRBD1; V: TRBV19; J: TRBJ2-7; CDR3: CASSTGQGVEDEQYF; DNA: TGTGCCAGTAGTACGGGACAGGGGGTTGAGGACGAGCAGTACTTC
size: .; D: TRBD1; V: TRBV5-6; J: TRBJ2-7; CDR3: CASSIRQGKNYEQYF; DNA: TGTGCCAGCAGCATCCGACAGGGGAAGAACTACGAGCAGTACTTC
size: .; D: .; V: TRBV28; J: TRBJ1-4; CDR3: CASSLWGRVNEKLFF; DNA: TGTGCCAGCAGTTTATGGGGGAGGGTTAATGAAAAACTGTTTTTT
size: .; D: TRBD1; V: TRBV9; J: TRBJ1-4; CDR3: CASSLQGQSTNEKLFF; DNA: TGTGCCAGCAGCCTACAGGGACAGTCAACTAATGAAAAACTGTTTTTT
size: .; D: TRBD2; V: TRBV7-8; J: TRBJ2-3; CDR3: CASSLELAGGSDTQYF; DNA: TGTGCCAGCAGCTTAGAGCTAGCGGGGGGGTCAGATACGCAGTATTTT
size: .; D: TRBD2; V: TRBV6-1; J: TRBJ2-1; CDR3: CASRMSGGRYNEQFF; DNA: TGTGCCAGCAGAATGAGCGGGGGCCGATACAATGAGCAGTTCTTC
size: .; D: TRBD2; V: TRBV9; J: TRBJ2-3; CDR3: CASSVEAPSGGSTDTQYF; DNA: TGTGCCAGCAGCGTAGAGGCCCCTAGCGGGGGGTCCACAGATACGCAGTATTTT
size: once; D: TRBD1; V: TRBV15; J: TRBJ2-7; CDR3: CATSRDGQGLYEQYF; DNA: TGTGCCACCAGCAGAGATGGACAGGGGCTCTACGAGCAGTACTTC